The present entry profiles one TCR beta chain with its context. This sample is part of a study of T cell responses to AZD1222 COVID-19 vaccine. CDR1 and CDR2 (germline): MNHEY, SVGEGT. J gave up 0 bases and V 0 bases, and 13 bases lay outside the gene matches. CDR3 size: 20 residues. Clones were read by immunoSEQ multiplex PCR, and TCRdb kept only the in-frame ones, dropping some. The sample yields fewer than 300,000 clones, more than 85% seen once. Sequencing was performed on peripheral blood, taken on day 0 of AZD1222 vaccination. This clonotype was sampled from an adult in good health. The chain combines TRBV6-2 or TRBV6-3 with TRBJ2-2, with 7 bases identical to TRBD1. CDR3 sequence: CASSYSTSPGGAANTGELFF. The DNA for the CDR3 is TGTGCCAGCAGTTACTCGACGTCCCCAGGGGGTGCTGCGAACACCGGGGAGCTGTTTTTT.